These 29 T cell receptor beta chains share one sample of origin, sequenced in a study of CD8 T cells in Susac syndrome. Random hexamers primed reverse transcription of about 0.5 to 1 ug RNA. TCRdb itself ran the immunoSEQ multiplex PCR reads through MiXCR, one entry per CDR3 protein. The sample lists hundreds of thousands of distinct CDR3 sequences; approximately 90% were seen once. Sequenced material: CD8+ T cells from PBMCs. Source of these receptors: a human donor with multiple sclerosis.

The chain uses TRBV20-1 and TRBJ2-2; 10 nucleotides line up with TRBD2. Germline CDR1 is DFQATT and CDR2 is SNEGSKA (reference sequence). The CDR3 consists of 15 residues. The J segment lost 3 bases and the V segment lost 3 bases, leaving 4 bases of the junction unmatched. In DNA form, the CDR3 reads TGCAGTGCTAGGCTAGCGGGAGATTACACCGGGGAGCTGTTTTTT. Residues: CSARLAGDYTGELFF.

CDR3: CASSQTGGATDTQYF. In nucleotides, the CDR3 is TGTGCCAGCAGCCAAACCGGGGGGGCAACAGATACGCAGTATTTT. The chain has TRBV7-3 and TRBJ2-3; TRBD2 aligns across 8 bases. Trimming cost V 5 bases and J 3 bases; bases outside gene matches: 7. This CDR3 contains 15 residues. CDR1 and CDR2 from the germline V gene are SGHTA and FQGTGA.

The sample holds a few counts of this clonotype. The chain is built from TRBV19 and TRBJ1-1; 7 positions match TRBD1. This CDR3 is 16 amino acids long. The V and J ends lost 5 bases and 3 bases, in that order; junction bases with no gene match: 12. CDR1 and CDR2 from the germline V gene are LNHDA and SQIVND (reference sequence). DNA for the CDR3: TGTGCCAGTAGTGCGTGGACAGGTGGTATCGACACTGAAGCTTTCTTT. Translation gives CASSAWTGGIDTEAFF.

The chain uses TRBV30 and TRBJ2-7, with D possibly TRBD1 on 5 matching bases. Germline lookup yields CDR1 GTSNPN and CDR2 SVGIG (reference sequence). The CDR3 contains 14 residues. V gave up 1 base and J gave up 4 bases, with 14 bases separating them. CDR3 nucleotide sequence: TGTGCCTGGAGTGGATACGAAGGGGAATACGAGCAGTACTTC. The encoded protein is CAWSGYEGEYEQYF.

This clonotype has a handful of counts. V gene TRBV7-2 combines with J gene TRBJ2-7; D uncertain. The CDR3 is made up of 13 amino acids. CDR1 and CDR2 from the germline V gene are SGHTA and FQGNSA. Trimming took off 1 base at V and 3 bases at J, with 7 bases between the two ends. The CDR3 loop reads CASSLGQLYEQYF. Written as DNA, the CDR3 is TGTGCCAGCAGCTTAGGGCAGCTCTACGAGCAGTACTTC. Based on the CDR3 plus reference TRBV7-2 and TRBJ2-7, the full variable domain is GAGVSQSPSNKVTEKGKDVELRCDPISGHTALYWYRQSLGQGLEFLIYFQGNSAPDKSGLPSDRFSAERTGGSVSTLTIQRTQQEDSAVYLCASSLGQLYEQYFGPGTRLTVT.

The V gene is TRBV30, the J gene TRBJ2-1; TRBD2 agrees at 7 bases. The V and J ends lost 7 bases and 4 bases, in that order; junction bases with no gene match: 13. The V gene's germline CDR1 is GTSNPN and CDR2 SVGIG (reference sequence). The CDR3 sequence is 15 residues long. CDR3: CASRPGGSPYNEQFF. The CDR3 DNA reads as TGTGCCTCCCGCCCCGGCGGGAGTCCGTACAATGAGCAGTTCTTC.

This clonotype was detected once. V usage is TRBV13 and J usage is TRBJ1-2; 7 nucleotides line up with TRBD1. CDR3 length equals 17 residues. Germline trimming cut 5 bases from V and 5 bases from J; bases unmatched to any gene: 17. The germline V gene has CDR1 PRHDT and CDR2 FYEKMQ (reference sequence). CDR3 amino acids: CASSDRDSFPLRYGYTF. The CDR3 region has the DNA TGTGCCAGCAGCGACCGGGACAGCTTTCCTCTTCGATATGGCTACACCTTC.

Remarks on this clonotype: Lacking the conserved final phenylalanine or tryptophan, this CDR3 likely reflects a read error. Written as DNA, the CDR3 is TGTGCCAGCAGCCCCCAGTCTAACTATGGCTACACCCTC. Its translation is CASSPQSNYGYTL. J is TRBJ1-2 and V is TRBV3-1; D is uncertain. Germline loops: CDR1 LGHDT, CDR2 YNNKEL (reference sequence). V shed 4 bases and J shed 0 bases, with 6 bases lying between them. The CDR3 runs to 13 residues.

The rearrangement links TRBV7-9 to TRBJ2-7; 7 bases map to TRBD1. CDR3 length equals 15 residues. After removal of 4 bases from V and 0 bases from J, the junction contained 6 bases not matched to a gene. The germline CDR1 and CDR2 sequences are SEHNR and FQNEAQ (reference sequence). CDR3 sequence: CASSSRQGSSYEQYF. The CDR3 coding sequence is TGTGCCAGCAGCTCAAGACAGGGCAGCTCCTACGAGCAGTACTTC.

CDR3 protein: CASSFGPSSYEQYF. CDR3 bases: TGTGCCAGCAGCTTCGGCCCGAGCTCCTACGAGCAGTACTTC. This chain uses TRBV7-3 with TRBJ2-7; D not certain. Deletions cut 3 bases from V and 0 bases from J, with 9 bases between. The CDR3 spans 14 residues. Germline CDR1 and CDR2: SGHTA and FQGTGA. Variable domain in full (rest from reference TRBV7-3 and TRBJ2-7): GAGVSQTPSNKVTEKGKYVELRCDPISGHTALYWYRQSLGQGPEFLIYFQGTGAADDSGLPNDRFFAVRPEGSVSTLKIQRTERGDSAVYLCASSFGPSSYEQYFGPGTRLTVT.

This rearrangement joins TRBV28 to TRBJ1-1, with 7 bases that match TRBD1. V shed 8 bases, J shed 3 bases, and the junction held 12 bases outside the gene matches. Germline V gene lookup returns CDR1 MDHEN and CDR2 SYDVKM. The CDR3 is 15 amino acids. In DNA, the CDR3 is TGTGCCAGCCTGGGACAGAATAGGTGGGACACTGAAGCTTTCTTT. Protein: CASLGQNRWDTEAFF. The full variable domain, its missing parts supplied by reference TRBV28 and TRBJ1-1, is DVKVTQSSRYLVKRTGEKVFLECVQDMDHENMFWYRQDPGLGLRLIYFSYDVKMKEKGDIPEGYSVSREKKERFSLILESASTNQTSMYLCASLGQNRWDTEAFFGQGTRLTVV.

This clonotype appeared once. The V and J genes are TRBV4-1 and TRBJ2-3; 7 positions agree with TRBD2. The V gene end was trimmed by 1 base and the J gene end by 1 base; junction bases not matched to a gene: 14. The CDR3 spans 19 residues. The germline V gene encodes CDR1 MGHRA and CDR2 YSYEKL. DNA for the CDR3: TGCGCCAGCAGCCAAGCTCCGAACACTCTAGCGGTCGGCACAGATACGCAGTATTTT. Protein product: CASSQAPNTLAVGTDTQYF.

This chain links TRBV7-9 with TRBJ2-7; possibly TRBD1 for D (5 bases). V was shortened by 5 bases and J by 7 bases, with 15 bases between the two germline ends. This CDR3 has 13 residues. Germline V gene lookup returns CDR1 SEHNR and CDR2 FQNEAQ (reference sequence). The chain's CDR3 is CASSARQYGEQYF. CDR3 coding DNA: TGTGCCAGCAGCGCCAGACAGTACGGGGAGCAGTACTTC.

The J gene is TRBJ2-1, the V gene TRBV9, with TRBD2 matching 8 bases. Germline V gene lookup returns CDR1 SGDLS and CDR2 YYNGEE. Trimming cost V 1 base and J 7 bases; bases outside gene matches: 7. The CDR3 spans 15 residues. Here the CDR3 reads CASSVIAGGGNEQFF. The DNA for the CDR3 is TGTGCCAGCAGCGTAATCGCGGGGGGAGGGAATGAGCAGTTCTTC.

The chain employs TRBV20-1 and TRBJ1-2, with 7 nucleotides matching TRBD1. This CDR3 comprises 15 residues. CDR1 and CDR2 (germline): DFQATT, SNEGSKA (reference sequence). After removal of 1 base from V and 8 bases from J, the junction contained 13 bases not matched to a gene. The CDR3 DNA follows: TGCAGTGCTAGAGCCCCTACAGGGGCCCGGGCCGGCTACACCTTC. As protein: CSARAPTGARAGYTF.

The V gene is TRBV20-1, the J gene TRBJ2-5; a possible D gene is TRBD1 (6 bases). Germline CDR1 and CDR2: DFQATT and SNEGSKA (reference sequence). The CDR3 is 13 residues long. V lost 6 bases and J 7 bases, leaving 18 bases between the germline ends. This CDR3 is CSAVGQRRGTQYF. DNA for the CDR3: TGCAGTGCGGTCGGACAGCGACGGGGGACCCAGTACTTC.

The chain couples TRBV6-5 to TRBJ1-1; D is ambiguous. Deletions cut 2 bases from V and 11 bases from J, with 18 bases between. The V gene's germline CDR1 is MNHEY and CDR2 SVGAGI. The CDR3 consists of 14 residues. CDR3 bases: TGTGCCAGCAGTTACGCCCCCGTTAAGGGCGCGGCTTTCTTT. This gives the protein CASSYAPVKGAAFF.

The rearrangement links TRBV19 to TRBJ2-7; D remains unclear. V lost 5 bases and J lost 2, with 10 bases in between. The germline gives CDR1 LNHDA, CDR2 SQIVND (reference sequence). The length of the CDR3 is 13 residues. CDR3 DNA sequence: TGTGCCAGTAGTCCCCCAGAAACCTACGAGCAGTACTTC. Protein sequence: CASSPPETYEQYF.

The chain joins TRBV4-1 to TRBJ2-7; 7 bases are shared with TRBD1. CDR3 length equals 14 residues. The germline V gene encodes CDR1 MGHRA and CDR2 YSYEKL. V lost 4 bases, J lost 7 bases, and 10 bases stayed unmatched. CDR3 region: CASSLTEGAREQYF. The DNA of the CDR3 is TGCGCCAGCAGCCTTACTGAGGGGGCAAGGGAGCAGTACTTC.

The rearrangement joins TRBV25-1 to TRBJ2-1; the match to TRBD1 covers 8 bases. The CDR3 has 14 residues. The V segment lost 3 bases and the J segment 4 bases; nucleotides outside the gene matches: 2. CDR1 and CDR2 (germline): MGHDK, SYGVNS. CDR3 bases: TGTGCCAGCAGTGACCACAGGGGGTACAATGAGCAGTTCTTC. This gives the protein CASSDHRGYNEQFF.

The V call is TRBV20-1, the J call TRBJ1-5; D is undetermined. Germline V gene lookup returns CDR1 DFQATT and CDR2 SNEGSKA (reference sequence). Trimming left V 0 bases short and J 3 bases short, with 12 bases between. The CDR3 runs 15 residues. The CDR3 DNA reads TGCAGTGCTAGAGAGCGGGCGGACTACAATCAGCCCCAGCATTTT. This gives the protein CSARERADYNQPQHF.

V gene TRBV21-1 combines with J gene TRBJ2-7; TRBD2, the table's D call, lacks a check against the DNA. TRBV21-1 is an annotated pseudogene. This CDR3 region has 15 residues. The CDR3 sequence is CASSKILAGGPGQYF. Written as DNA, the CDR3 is TGTGCCAGCAGCAAGATTCTAGCGGGAGGGCCTGGGCAGTACTTC.

The CDR3 is CASRAHLSGGAVNEQFF. DNA for the CDR3: TGTGCCAGCAGGGCCCACCTTAGCGGGGGGGCCGTTAATGAGCAGTTCTTC. The chain uses TRBV2 and TRBJ2-1, with TRBD2 identical over 11 bases. V was pared by 6 bases and J by 7 bases, with 14 bases of the junction left unmatched. The CDR3 sequence is 17 residues long. CDR1 is SNHLY and CDR2 is FYNNEI in the germline V gene.

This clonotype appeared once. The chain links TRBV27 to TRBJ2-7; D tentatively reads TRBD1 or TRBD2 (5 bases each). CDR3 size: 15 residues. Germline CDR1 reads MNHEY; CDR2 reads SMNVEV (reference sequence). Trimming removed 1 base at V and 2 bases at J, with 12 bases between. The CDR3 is CASSLLGELPYEQYF. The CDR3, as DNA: TGTGCCAGCAGTTTATTGGGGGAGCTTCCCTACGAGCAGTACTTC.

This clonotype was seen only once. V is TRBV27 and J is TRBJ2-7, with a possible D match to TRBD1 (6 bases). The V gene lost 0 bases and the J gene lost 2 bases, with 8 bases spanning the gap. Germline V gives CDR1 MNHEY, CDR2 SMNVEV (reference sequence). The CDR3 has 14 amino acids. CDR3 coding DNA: TGTGCCAGCAGTTTATCGGACAGACCCTACGAGCAGTACTTC. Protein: CASSLSDRPYEQYF.

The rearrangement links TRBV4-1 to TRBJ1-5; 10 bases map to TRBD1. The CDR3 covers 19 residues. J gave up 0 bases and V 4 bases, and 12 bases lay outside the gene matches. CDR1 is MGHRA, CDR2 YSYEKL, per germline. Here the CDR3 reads CASSRSGTGDGYSNQPQHF. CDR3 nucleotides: TGCGCCAGCAGCCGATCGGGGACAGGGGATGGGTATAGCAATCAGCCCCAGCATTTT.

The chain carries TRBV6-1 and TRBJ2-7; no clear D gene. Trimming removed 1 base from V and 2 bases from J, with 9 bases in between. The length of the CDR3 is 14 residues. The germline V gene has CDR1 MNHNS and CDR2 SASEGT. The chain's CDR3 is CASSEVGSTYEQYF. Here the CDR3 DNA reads TGTGCCAGCAGTGAAGTAGGGTCGACCTACGAGCAGTACTTC.

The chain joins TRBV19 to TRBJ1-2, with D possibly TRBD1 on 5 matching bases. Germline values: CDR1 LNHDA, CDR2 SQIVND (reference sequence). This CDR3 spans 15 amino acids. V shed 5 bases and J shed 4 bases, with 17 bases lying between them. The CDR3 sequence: CASSLAGSASYGYTF. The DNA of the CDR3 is TGTGCCAGTAGTCTAGCAGGGTCGGCTTCCTATGGCTACACCTTC.

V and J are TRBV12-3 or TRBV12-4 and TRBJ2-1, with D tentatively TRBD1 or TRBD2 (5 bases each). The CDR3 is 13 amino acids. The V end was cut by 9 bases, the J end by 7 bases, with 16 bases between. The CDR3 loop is CASGPGPINEQFF. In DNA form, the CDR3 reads TGTGCCAGTGGCCCGGGACCCATAAATGAGCAGTTCTTC.